This is a list of T cell receptor beta chains from one sample in a study of blood T cell repertoires in COVID-19. Generated by immunoSEQ multiplex PCR, the TCRdb table keeps only in-frame clones and is missing some. The sample records about 400,000 clones, 85% to 90% being singletons. Sequenced sample: peripheral blood. The receptors were gathered from a human donor in a cohort sampled during active COVID-19. CDR3s include the opening cysteine and the closing phenylalanine or tryptophan. Each record gives: V gene, CDR3 protein.

V gene: TRBV11-2; CDR3 protein: CASSLEAEVRAYNEQFF
V gene: TRBV5-4; CDR3 protein: CASSLVGGNGYTF
V gene: TRBV4-2; CDR3 protein: CASSQEGGAHQPQHF
V gene: TRBV7-3; CDR3 protein: CASSPDLGNTIYF
V gene: TRBV29-1; CDR3 protein: CSVEGAPEYQETQYF
V gene: TRBV9; CDR3 protein: CASTRGPARDGTEAFF
V gene: TRBV2; CDR3 protein: CALRKVAQETQYF
V gene: TRBV10-3; CDR3 protein: CAISESVTTSPLHF
V gene: TRBV7-8; CDR3 protein: CASSFTTAGSEQFF
V gene: TRBV28; CDR3 protein: CASRTGDYEQYF
V gene: TRBV3-1/TRBV3-2; CDR3 protein: CASSLRQGTDTQYF
V gene: TRBV12-3/TRBV12-4; CDR3 protein: CASGTRRNTEAFF
V gene: TRBV7-2; CDR3 protein: CASSLNQGSEKLFF
V gene: TRBV6-1; CDR3 protein: CASSEVPLEGNQPQHF
V gene: TRBV6-5; CDR3 protein: CASSRTSGGGDEQFF
V gene: TRBV3-1/TRBV3-2; CDR3 protein: CASSPRASTGNTEAFF
V gene: TRBV15; CDR3 protein: CATSRDLTSAQPQHF
V gene: TRBV5-1; CDR3 protein: CASSLEGDSIYSNQPQHF
V gene: TRBV20-1; CDR3 protein: CSASRREGDEQFF
V gene: TRBV29-1; CDR3 protein: CSAQTGGDEGYTF
V gene: TRBV30; CDR3 protein: CAWARAQETQYF
V gene: TRBV15; CDR3 protein: CATSRDRSQPQHF
V gene: TRBV10-3; CDR3 protein: CAISDMTRDRGNYGYTF
V gene: TRBV7-8; CDR3 protein: CASSPTRQGTNYGYTF
V gene: TRBV11-2; CDR3 protein: CASSFGTSGYEQYF
V gene: TRBV27; CDR3 protein: CASSSRGIKETQYF
V gene: TRBV9; CDR3 protein: CASSVSSGVYNEQFF
V gene: TRBV15; CDR3 protein: CATSRVQRTGYGYTF
V gene: TRBV19; CDR3 protein: CASSTGLEETQYF
V gene: TRBV2; CDR3 protein: CASTRTGTINSNQPQHF
V gene: TRBV6-6; CDR3 protein: CASTTTDRGREQFF
V gene: TRBV2; CDR3 protein: CASIREGDGELFF
V gene: TRBV12-3/TRBV12-4; CDR3 protein: CASSQTGYYGYTF
V gene: TRBV28; CDR3 protein: CASSSNHRVIYGYTF